A single sample gave rise to the 28 T cell receptor beta chains below, sequenced in a study of OX40 agonist ivuxolimab in advanced cancers. Method: immunoSEQ multiplex PCR; TCRdb's copy keeps in-frame clones and lacks some. In the table there are some 70,000 clones, 84% of which are singletons. The material was CD4+ or CD8+ T cells sorted from blood, obtained in a trial of the OX40 agonist ivuxolimab. The receptors derive from an adult with an advanced solid tumor such as melanoma, head and neck, liver or kidney cancer.

V gene TRBV4-2 combines with J gene TRBJ1-3, with unresolved D. Per the germline V gene, CDR1 is LGHNA and CDR2 is YNFKEQ. V lost 0 bases and J 0 bases, leaving 9 bases between the germline ends. The CDR3 sequence is 16 residues long. CDR3 sequence reads: CASSQELLFSGNTIYF. The CDR3 DNA follows: TGTGCCAGCAGCCAAGAACTGTTATTCTCTGGAAACACCATATATTTT.

The CDR3 DNA follows: TGTGCCAGTAGTATCCTGGGTTCCCCCGGGGACCAAGAGACCCAGTACTTC. Encoded protein: CASSILGSPGDQETQYF. This chain joins TRBV19 and TRBJ2-5; TRBD2 might be the D (5 bases). The V end lost 3 bases, the J end lost 0 bases, and 17 bases lay between the germline ends. CDR1 and CDR2 from the germline V gene are LNHDA and SQIVND (reference sequence). The CDR3 is made up of 17 amino acids.

The V and J genes are TRBV7-6 and TRBJ2-5; no clear D gene. Germline V gives CDR1 SGHVS, CDR2 FNYEAQ. The length of the CDR3 is 16 residues. V gave up 1 base and J gave up 5 bases, with 17 bases separating them. CDR3 bases: TGTGCCAGCAGCTTAGGCTTGGGAAGAGGCGCTGAGACCCAGTACTTC. Amino acids: CASSLGLGRGAETQYF.

The chain recombines TRBV19 with TRBJ1-2; D unresolved. There are 10 residues in the CDR3. Germline CDR1 LNHDA, CDR2 SQIVND (reference sequence). In DNA form, the CDR3 reads TGTGCAGCAGGTGTTTATGGCTACACCTTC. Protein product: CAAGVYGYTF.

The J gene is TRBJ2-7, the V gene TRBV7-9; unclear D gene. The CDR3 is made up of 12 amino acids. V was shortened by 5 bases and J by 2 bases, with 7 bases between the two germline ends. Germline V gene sequence: CDR1 SEHNR, CDR2 FQNEAQ (reference sequence). The CDR3 protein is CASSLLPYEQYF. CDR3 DNA sequence: TGTGCCAGCAGCCTCCTTCCCTACGAGCAGTACTTC.

The rearrangement joins TRBV18 to TRBJ1-4; D not certain. V shed 2 bases and J shed 8 bases, with 18 bases lying between them. This CDR3 contains 16 residues. Germline V gives CDR1 KGHSH, CDR2 LQKENI. CDR3 nucleotides: TGTGCCAGCTCACCATTCGGCGGAATACTAGGGGAAAAACTGTTTTTT. Protein product: CASSPFGGILGEKLFF.

The chain combines TRBV7-8 with TRBJ1-5; D remains unclear. V was cut by 0 bases and J by 11 bases, with 14 bases left in between. From germline, CDR1 is SGHVS and CDR2 FQNEAQ. The CDR3 length is 14 residues. This chain's CDR3 is CASSLAGSGLAQHF. CDR3 coding DNA: TGTGCCAGCAGCTTAGCAGGGTCCGGTTTGGCCCAGCATTTT.

The chain has TRBV28 and TRBJ1-5; no clear D. V lost 5 bases and J lost 7, with 18 bases in between. Looked up from germline, CDR1 is MDHEN and CDR2 is SYDVKM. CDR3 size: 15 residues. The CDR3 bases are TGTGCCAGCAGTATGACGGCTCTGGGAGGCCAGCCCCAGCATTTT. It encodes CASSMTALGGQPQHF. Drawing the rest from reference TRBV28 and TRBJ1-5, the complete variable domain is DVKVTQSSRYLVKRTGEKVFLECVQDMDHENMFWYRQDPGLGLRLIYFSYDVKMKEKGDIPEGYSVSREKKERFSLILESASTNQTSMYLCASSMTALGGQPQHFGDGTRLSIL.

The gene calls are TRBV18 and TRBJ2-1, with 11 bases that match TRBD2. Germline V gives CDR1 KGHSH, CDR2 LQKENI. Trimming at V came to 8 bases and at J to 5 bases, leaving 8 bases not matched to a gene. CDR3 length: 15 residues. The CDR3 spells CASGSGTSGNNEQFF. The CDR3 coding sequence is TGTGCCAGCGGATCCGGGACTAGCGGAAACAATGAGCAGTTCTTC.

This chain links TRBV6-1 with TRBJ2-1; 8 nucleotides match TRBD1. Germline assignment: CDR1 MNHNS and CDR2 SASEGT. Trimming took 2 bases from V and 9 from J; bases not matched to a gene: 9. This CDR3 has 15 residues. The CDR3 spells CASSELTGGFGEQFF. In DNA form, the CDR3 reads TGTGCCAGCAGTGAACTTACAGGGGGTTTTGGTGAGCAGTTCTTC.

The chain combines TRBV9 with TRBJ2-3; maybe TRBD2 (6 bases). The V end was cut by 4 bases, the J end by 6 bases, with 18 bases between. From germline, CDR1 is SGDLS and CDR2 YYNGEE. CDR3 length: 15 amino acids. The CDR3, as DNA: TGTGCCAGCAGCCCCTGGACTAAGGCGGCTGATACGCAGTATTTT. It specifies CASSPWTKAADTQYF.

This clone was observed once. J is TRBJ2-5 and V is TRBV30; D not certain. Looked up from germline, CDR1 is GTSNPN and CDR2 is SVGIG (reference sequence). The CDR3 consists of 13 residues. The V gene lost 2 bases and the J gene lost 4 bases, with 11 bases spanning the gap. The CDR3 DNA sequence: TGTGCCTGGAGTAGGACCTTCGGAGAGACCCAGTACTTC. Encoded protein: CAWSRTFGETQYF.

The chain employs TRBV9 and TRBJ1-4; D ambiguous. V dropped 4 bases and J dropped 6 bases, with 16 bases sitting between them. Germline V lookup: CDR1 SGDLS, CDR2 YYNGEE. CDR3 size: 15 residues. The CDR3 loop reads CASSPSAAGDEKLFF. CDR3 sequence (DNA): TGTGCCAGCAGCCCGTCGGCGGCGGGTGATGAAAAACTGTTTTTT.

The J gene is TRBJ1-1, the V gene TRBV6-5; D gene unclear. The CDR3 runs 13 residues. V was shortened by 5 bases and J by 1 base, with 8 bases between the two germline ends. Germline V lookup: CDR1 MNHEY, CDR2 SVGAGI. Here the CDR3 reads CASSQGRNTEAFF. CDR3 DNA sequence: TGTGCCAGCAGTCAAGGTAGGAACACTGAAGCTTTCTTT.

The chain couples TRBV9 to TRBJ2-7, with D unresolved. Between the trimmed V and J ends, which lost 4 bases and 2 bases, there was a span of 10 bases. From germline, CDR1 is SGDLS and CDR2 YYNGEE. The CDR3 is 13 residues long. The CDR3 nucleotides read TGTGCCAGCAGCCCCTCCAGCCCCTACGAGCAGTACTTC. It is translated as CASSPSSPYEQYF.

J is TRBJ2-5 and V is TRBV7-8, with TRBD2 matching over 9 bases. V dropped 5 bases and J dropped 1; count of bases not matched to a gene: 5. This CDR3 is built from 15 residues. The germline V gene encodes CDR1 SGHVS and CDR2 FQNEAQ. CDR3 protein: CASSPETSGQETQYF. Here the CDR3 DNA reads TGTGCCAGCAGCCCCGAGACTAGCGGCCAAGAGACCCAGTACTTC.

In the case of this clone: At the DNA level, this CDR3 is encoded by other sequences in the same sample as well. The chain is built from TRBV27 and TRBJ2-4, with TRBD1 matching over 8 bases. V shed 6 bases, J shed 7 bases, and the junction held 11 bases outside the gene matches. This CDR3 comprises 15 residues. Germline assignment: CDR1 MNHEY and CDR2 SMNVEV (reference sequence). The chain's CDR3 is CASSSFGQGWNIQYF. The CDR3 region has the DNA TGTGCCAGCAGCTCCTTTGGACAGGGCTGGAACATTCAGTACTTC.

The chain employs TRBV9 and TRBJ2-2; D not certain. This CDR3 spans 12 amino acids. V was cut by 0 bases and J by 7 bases, with 4 bases left in between. CDR1 SGDLS and CDR2 YYNGEE come from the germline V gene. The CDR3 protein is CASSVDVGELFF. CDR3 in DNA: TGTGCCAGCAGCGTAGATGTCGGGGAGCTGTTTTTT.

This chain links TRBV6-5 with TRBJ2-5; 7 bases are a match to TRBD1. Germline V gives CDR1 MNHEY, CDR2 SVGAGI. The CDR3 has 14 residues. The ends lost 6 bases at V and 2 bases at J; junction bases unmatched: 6. The CDR3 loop is CASRTQGRQETQYF. The CDR3 DNA sequence: TGTGCCAGCAGGACACAGGGGAGACAAGAGACCCAGTACTTC.

The J gene is TRBJ2-7, the V gene TRBV5-1; TRBD2 matches at 11 bases. Germline V gene lookup returns CDR1 SGHRS and CDR2 YFSETQ. Trimming at V came to 1 base and at J to 6 bases, leaving 6 bases not matched to a gene. CDR3 length: 15 residues. CDR3 amino acids: CASSLSLAGGREQYF. The CDR3 nucleotides read TGCGCCAGCAGCTTGAGCTTAGCGGGAGGGCGCGAGCAGTACTTC.

CDR3 bases: TGCGCCAGCAGCCAAGATATGAGGGGCCCACGGTCGGGTTCACCCCTCCACTTT. This gives the protein CASSQDMRGPRSGSPLHF. The V gene is TRBV4-1, the J gene TRBJ1-6; tentatively, D is TRBD1 (5 bases). Germline V gene lookup returns CDR1 MGHRA and CDR2 YSYEKL. CDR3 length: 18 amino acids. The germline V and J ends were trimmed by 0 bases and 9 bases, with 21 bases remaining between them.

The chain links TRBV18 to TRBJ1-3; weak D call: TRBD1 (5 bases). In germline, CDR1 is KGHSH, CDR2 LQKENI. The CDR3 runs to 17 residues. V dropped 1 base and J dropped 2 bases, with 15 bases sitting between them. DNA of the CDR3: TGTGCCAGCTCACCACGAGGGGCGGGACGCCCTGGAAACACCATATATTTT. This translates into CASSPRGAGRPGNTIYF.

The V gene is TRBV29-1, the J gene TRBJ2-5; tentative D call: TRBD1 (5 bases). CDR3 length equals 11 residues. In germline, CDR1 is SQVTM, CDR2 ANQGSEA. Trimming left V 6 bases short and J 5 bases short, with 10 bases between. CDR3 region: CSVGVGETQYF. The CDR3 bases are TGCAGCGTAGGGGTAGGGGAGACCCAGTACTTC.

The chain employs TRBV28 and TRBJ2-6; unclear D gene. Trimming took off 7 bases at V and 0 bases at J, with 13 bases between the two ends. This CDR3 has 16 residues. Per the germline V gene, CDR1 is MDHEN and CDR2 is SYDVKM. CDR3 amino acids: CASIPGPRSGANVLTF. CDR3 DNA: TGTGCCAGCATCCCAGGACCGCGCTCTGGGGCCAACGTCCTGACTTTC.

This clone was seen only a few times. V usage is TRBV28 and J usage is TRBJ2-1; D gene uncertain. CDR1 is MDHEN and CDR2 is SYDVKM in the germline V gene. The V end lost 6 bases, the J end lost 4 bases, and 13 bases lay between the germline ends. CDR3 size: 14 residues. CDR3 sequence (DNA): TGTGCCAGCAGCTCCAGAGCAACTTACAATGAGCAGTTCTTC. Residues: CASSSRATYNEQFF.

The rearrangement joins TRBV15 to TRBJ2-7; D perhaps matches TRBD1 (6 bases). The germline V gene has CDR1 LNHNV and CDR2 YYDKDF (reference sequence). There are 12 residues in the CDR3. The CDR3, as DNA: TGTGCGGAGAGACAGGCTTTAGACGAGCAGTACTTC. Translating gives CAERQALDEQYF.

This clone was counted a few times. The genes are TRBV7-2 and TRBJ2-1; D is undetermined. CDR1 is SGHTA, CDR2 FQGNSA, per germline. The CDR3 loop spans 13 amino acids. V was cut by 5 bases and J by 8 bases, with 13 bases left in between. CDR3 residues: CASSIRLWDEQFF. The CDR3 DNA sequence: TGTGCCAGCAGCATCCGATTGTGGGATGAGCAGTTCTTC.

The chain has TRBV11-2 and TRBJ2-5; D gene ambiguous. Per the germline V gene, CDR1 is SGHAT and CDR2 is FQNNGV. This CDR3 has 11 residues. Trimming took 1 base from V and 4 from J, leaving 1 base between them. The CDR3 sequence: CASSLAETQYF. The CDR3 nucleotides read TGTGCCAGCAGCTTAGCAGAGACCCAGTACTTC.